The 30 T cell receptor beta chains below all came from one sample that was sequenced in a study of T cell repertoires in cytomegalovirus infection. TCRdb re-called the reads with MiXCR, one entry per CDR3 protein. Of roughly 500,000 distinct CDR3 sequences listed, about 42% were seen once; the top ten hold about 41%. Their recognized antigens are unknown. Specimen: cultured PBMCs, collected from culture after CMV antigen stimulation. These TCRs come from a human donor in good health (CMV status not recorded). Some clones in this sample may be carry-over from other donors' samples.

The chain uses TRBV20-1 and TRBJ2-3; 10 nucleotides line up with TRBD2. J lost 3 bases, V lost 3 bases, and 6 bases had no gene match. The CDR3 length is 15 residues. Looked up from germline, CDR1 is DFQATT and CDR2 is SNEGSKA (reference sequence). The CDR3 here is CSASEAGGSTDTQYF. The CDR3 nucleotides read TGCAGTGCTAGTGAAGCGGGAGGGTCGACAGATACGCAGTATTTT.

The J gene is TRBJ2-7, the V gene TRBV27, with a tentative D call TRBD1 (6 bases). CDR1 is MNHEY, CDR2 SMNVEV, per germline (reference sequence). V shed 3 bases and J shed 2 bases, with 14 bases lying between them. The CDR3 sequence is 15 residues long. The CDR3 DNA sequence: TGTGCCAGCAGTTTCTTGGGACAAAGGACCTACGAGCAGTACTTC. Residues: CASSFLGQRTYEQYF.

This chain links TRBV6-5 with TRBJ2-1, with 14 nucleotides matching TRBD2. J lost 0 bases, V lost 4 bases, and 11 bases had no gene match. Germline lookup yields CDR1 MNHEY and CDR2 SVGAGI. CDR3 length equals 20 residues. The CDR3, as DNA: TGTGCCAGCAGTTTTTCCTCGGGACTAGCGGGAGCCCCCTCCTACAATGAGCAGTTCTTC. It encodes CASSFSSGLAGAPSYNEQFF.

This clonotype was seen more than once but under ten times. The V gene is TRBV12-3 or TRBV12-4, the J gene TRBJ2-7, with a tentative D call TRBD1 (8 bases). The CDR3 has 15 residues. The V and J ends lost 6 bases and 3 bases respectively, with 18 bases between them. The CDR3 DNA reads as TGTGCCAGCAGGGGAGGGACAGGCTCCAACTACGAGCAGTACTTC. It is translated as CASRGGTGSNYEQYF.

This clonotype occurred a few times. The chain has TRBV11-1 and TRBJ2-5; maybe TRBD2 (5 bases). CDR3 length equals 13 residues. The V and J ends lost 5 bases and 4 bases respectively, with 11 bases between them. Germline values: CDR1 SGHAT, CDR2 FQDESV (reference sequence). For the CDR3, the DNA is TGTGCCAGCAGCGGACTTCGGGCAGAGACCCAGTACTTC. This sequence encodes CASSGLRAETQYF.

This chain links TRBV7-8 with TRBJ2-5; 8 positions agree with TRBD1. The V segment lost 3 bases and the J segment 5 bases; nucleotides outside the gene matches: 5. Per the germline V gene, CDR1 is SGHVS and CDR2 is FQNEAQ. CDR3 size: 14 residues. The CDR3 loop reads CASSFQDRAETQYF. CDR3 in DNA: TGTGCCAGCAGCTTCCAGGACAGGGCGGAGACCCAGTACTTC.

This clonotype has a handful of counts. V usage is TRBV7-8 and J usage is TRBJ2-1; 11 bases are a match to TRBD1. Trimming cost V 9 bases and J 8 bases; bases outside gene matches: 12. This CDR3 is built from 15 residues. Germline values: CDR1 SGHVS, CDR2 FQNEAQ. Here the CDR3 reads CASSPGQGAVYEQFF. The DNA of the CDR3 is TGTGCCAGTTCACCAGGACAGGGGGCTGTCTATGAGCAGTTCTTC.

V gene TRBV7-8 combines with J gene TRBJ2-3; the D is unclear. Germline CDR1 reads SGHVS; CDR2 reads FQNEAQ. V was trimmed by 5 bases and J by 6 bases, leaving 12 bases between them. This CDR3 is built from 13 residues. In DNA form, the CDR3 reads TGTGCCAGCAGCCTCAACCCTGGGGATACGCAGTATTTT. Translated, it gives CASSLNPGDTQYF.

The genes are TRBV7-6 and TRBJ2-1, with 7 positions matching TRBD2. Losses at the gene ends were 0 bases for V and 4 bases for J; bases not matched to a gene: 3. The CDR3 is 15 amino acids. Germline V lookup: CDR1 SGHVS, CDR2 FNYEAQ. This CDR3 is CASSLALAEYNEQFF. The CDR3 nucleotides read TGTGCCAGCAGCTTAGCTCTAGCGGAGTACAATGAGCAGTTCTTC.

The J gene is TRBJ1-3, the V gene TRBV12-3 or TRBV12-4, with D possibly TRBD1 on 6 matching bases. V dropped 3 bases and J dropped 7 bases, with 25 bases sitting between them. The CDR3 contains 18 residues. CDR3 coding DNA: TGTGCCAGCAGTTTCGACCCTCCCGCCGTCACAGGGTTTAACACCATATATTTT. It yields the protein CASSFDPPAVTGFNTIYF.

The chain has TRBV19 and TRBJ1-1; 10 bases are shared with TRBD1. Germline loops: CDR1 LNHDA, CDR2 SQIVND (reference sequence). This CDR3 region has 15 residues. V lost 7 bases, J lost 0 bases, and 5 bases stayed unmatched. The CDR3 protein is CASILGQGMNTEAFF. The CDR3 nucleotides read TGTGCCAGTATCCTGGGACAGGGGATGAACACTGAAGCTTTCTTT.

This clonotype was detected only a few times. The V call is TRBV6-1, the J call TRBJ1-1; TRBD1 aligns across 7 bases. This CDR3 has 18 amino acids. Germline values: CDR1 MNHNS, CDR2 SASEGT. Trimming removed 8 bases from V and 1 base from J; junction bases left unmatched: 19. CDR3 sequence: CASEQGPLTAGQNTEAFF. The CDR3 bases are TGTGCCAGCGAACAGGGGCCATTGACTGCCGGCCAGAACACTGAAGCTTTCTTT.

CDR3 nucleotide sequence: TGTGCCAGCAGTTACCGACACAGGGGAAGAGAGACCCAGTACTTC. Protein sequence: CASSYRHRGRETQYF. This chain links TRBV6-2 or TRBV6-3 with TRBJ2-5, with TRBD1 identical over 7 bases. Germline V gives CDR1 MNHEY, CDR2 SVGEGT. The CDR3 is 15 amino acids. V lost 2 bases, J lost 4 bases, and 7 bases stayed unmatched.

The rearrangement uses TRBV7-9 and TRBJ1-6; TRBD1 is a possible D gene (5 bases). The V end was cut by 6 bases, the J end by 5 bases, with 8 bases between. This CDR3 is built from 13 residues. Germline values: CDR1 SEHNR, CDR2 FQNEAQ (reference sequence). CDR3 sequence: CASRVTDNSPLHF. CDR3 DNA sequence: TGTGCCAGCAGAGTGACAGATAATTCACCCCTCCACTTT.

The chain combines TRBV7-3 with TRBJ2-7, with TRBD1 matching 8 bases. J lost 4 bases, V lost 5 bases, and 7 bases had no gene match. CDR3 length: 14 amino acids. Germline CDR1 is SGHTA and CDR2 is FQGTGA. The CDR3 spells CASSRQGRGYEQYF. The CDR3 DNA reads TGTGCCAGCAGCAGACAGGGGAGAGGGTACGAGCAGTACTTC.

The chain uses TRBV4-1 and TRBJ1-2; 7 bases are a match to TRBD1. The CDR3 consists of 16 residues. Trimming cost V 3 bases and J 3 bases; bases outside gene matches: 10. Germline CDR1 reads MGHRA; CDR2 reads YSYEKL. In DNA, the CDR3 is TGCGCCAGCAGCCACCTCCTACGGGACAGTGACTATGGCTACACCTTC. Amino acid sequence: CASSHLLRDSDYGYTF.

The V and J genes are TRBV5-6 and TRBJ1-5; 12 bases map to TRBD1. With V trimmed by 1 base and J by 6 bases, 5 bases remained unmatched. Germline V lookup: CDR1 SGHDT, CDR2 YYEEEE. This CDR3 has 16 amino acids. CDR3 sequence: CASSLRGQGAFQPQHF. The CDR3 DNA is TGTGCCAGCAGCTTGAGGGGACAGGGGGCTTTTCAGCCCCAGCATTTT.

This clonotype has just a few counts. This sequence joins TRBV7-9 and TRBJ2-7, with D hard to call. Germline values: CDR1 SEHNR, CDR2 FQNEAQ (reference sequence). The CDR3 covers 14 residues. V lost 6 bases and J lost 2, with 14 bases in between. CDR3 amino acids: CASRGSGPTYEQYF. The DNA for the CDR3 is TGTGCCAGCAGGGGTTCAGGACCCACCTACGAGCAGTACTTC.

The chain combines TRBV5-4 with TRBJ2-7, with a tentative D call TRBD2 (5 bases). Germline values: CDR1 SGHNT, CDR2 YYREEE (reference sequence). CDR3 size: 11 residues. V lost 4 bases to trimming and J lost 7 bases, with 9 bases between them. CDR3 protein: CASSRGIEQYF. Here the CDR3 DNA reads TGTGCCAGCAGCCGAGGGATTGAGCAGTACTTC.

This chain uses TRBV6-2 or TRBV6-3 with TRBJ1-2; TRBD1 matches 9 bases. Unmatched junction bases numbered 6, after V lost 10 bases and J lost 3 bases. Germline CDR1 reads MNHEY; CDR2 reads SVGEGT. The CDR3 loop spans 13 amino acids. As DNA, the CDR3 is TGTGCCACGTCGGGACAGGGTGACTATGGCTACACCTTC. Protein: CATSGQGDYGYTF.

This clonotype was seen once. The gene calls are TRBV5-4 and TRBJ1-6; 9 bases are shared with TRBD1. V trimming: 0 bases; J trimming: 9 bases; junction bases outside the gene matches: 10. CDR3 length equals 17 residues. Germline V gene lookup returns CDR1 SGHNT and CDR2 YYREEE (reference sequence). In DNA form, the CDR3 reads TGTGCCAGCAGCTTGGCCGGGGGACAGGGAGGTGGTTCACCCCTCCACTTT. Its translation is CASSLAGGQGGGSPLHF.

The chain carries TRBV7-2 and TRBJ1-6; D is ambiguous. Per the germline V gene, CDR1 is SGHTA and CDR2 is FQGNSA. V dropped 3 bases and J dropped 9 bases, with 12 bases sitting between them. The CDR3 has 14 amino acids. The CDR3 sequence: CASSFDPRGSPLHF. The CDR3 nucleotides read TGTGCCAGCAGCTTCGACCCCCGTGGTTCACCCCTCCACTTT. The whole variable domain, filled in from reference TRBV7-2 and TRBJ1-6, reads GAGVSQSPSNKVTEKGKDVELRCDPISGHTALYWYRQSLGQGLEFLIYFQGNSAPDKSGLPSDRFSAERTGGSVSTLTIQRTQQEDSAVYLCASSFDPRGSPLHFGNGTRLTVT.

This clonotype has just a few counts. The CDR3 is CASSFNRGSGYTF. The CDR3 DNA sequence: TGTGCCAGCAGCTTCAACAGGGGGAGTGGCTACACCTTC. This sequence joins TRBV7-2 and TRBJ1-2, with TRBD1 identical over 8 bases. Germline CDR1 is SGHTA and CDR2 is FQGNSA. V lost 3 bases to trimming and J lost 7 bases; unmatched junction nucleotides: 4. CDR3 size: 13 residues.

This chain uses TRBV27 with TRBJ2-3; tentative D call: TRBD1 (5 bases). Germline-derived CDR1 and CDR2 are MNHEY and SMNVEV (reference sequence). Trimming shortened V by 3 bases and J by 8 bases, and 21 bases separated the two germline ends. There are 16 residues in the CDR3. The CDR3 DNA reads TGTGCCAGCAGTTTGGACCGGACACCCAAGGCCCCTACGCAGTATTTT. Its translation is CASSLDRTPKAPTQYF.

This clonotype has more than one count but fewer than ten. CDR3 amino acids: CASSERSTARDRQETQYF. The CDR3 DNA reads TGTGCCAGCAGTGAACGCTCAACGGCGCGGGACAGACAAGAGACCCAGTACTTC. The chain couples TRBV6-1 to TRBJ2-5; a weak D match, TRBD1 (7 bases). Germline CDR1 reads MNHNS; CDR2 reads SASEGT. V lost 2 bases and J lost 2, with 21 bases in between. The CDR3 covers 18 residues.

The chain employs TRBV10-3 and TRBJ2-1; TRBD2 agrees at 11 bases. The CDR3 sequence is 14 residues long. Losses at the gene ends were 6 bases for V and 5 bases for J; bases not matched to a gene: 3. Looked up from germline, CDR1 is ENHRY and CDR2 is SYGVKD. CDR3 sequence reads: CAIRGLAENNEQFF. The DNA of the CDR3 is TGTGCCATCAGGGGACTAGCGGAAAACAATGAGCAGTTCTTC.

This clonotype has just a few counts. The chain combines TRBV29-1 with TRBJ2-7; a possible D gene is TRBD1 (5 bases). This CDR3 is built from 11 residues. V lost 6 bases to trimming and J lost 4 bases, with 10 bases between them. CDR1 and CDR2 (germline): SQVTM, ANQGSEA. The CDR3, as DNA: TGCAGCGTAAAACAGGTGTACGAGCAGTACTTC. Amino acids: CSVKQVYEQYF.

Comments on this clonotype: It may be a read error: a sequence one base away is much more abundant. This sequence joins TRBV5-4 and TRBJ1-2, with 7 bases identical to TRBD1. V shed 3 bases, J shed 3 bases, and the junction held 5 bases outside the gene matches. The CDR3 length is 14 residues. Germline loops: CDR1 SGHNT, CDR2 YYREEE (reference sequence). The CDR3 DNA sequence: TGTGCCAGCAGCTGGGGACAGCCTTACTATGGCTACACCTTC. It specifies CASSWGQPYYGYTF.

This chain joins TRBV15 and TRBJ2-7; D not resolved. The CDR3 is 16 amino acids. Germline loops: CDR1 LNHNV, CDR2 YYDKDF (reference sequence). V shed 0 bases and J shed 5 bases, with 17 bases lying between them. The CDR3 sequence is CATSRDVGVRSNEQYF. The DNA of the CDR3 is TGTGCCACCAGCAGAGATGTGGGCGTAAGGTCGAACGAGCAGTACTTC.

This chain connects TRBV7-9 to TRBJ2-4; 11 bases match TRBD1. The CDR3 runs to 14 residues. The ends lost 5 bases at V and 9 bases at J; junction bases unmatched: 6. Germline CDR1 is SEHNR and CDR2 is FQNEAQ (reference sequence). CDR3: CASSGEGTGGIQYF. CDR3 DNA sequence: TGTGCCAGCAGCGGAGAGGGGACAGGGGGCATTCAGTACTTC.